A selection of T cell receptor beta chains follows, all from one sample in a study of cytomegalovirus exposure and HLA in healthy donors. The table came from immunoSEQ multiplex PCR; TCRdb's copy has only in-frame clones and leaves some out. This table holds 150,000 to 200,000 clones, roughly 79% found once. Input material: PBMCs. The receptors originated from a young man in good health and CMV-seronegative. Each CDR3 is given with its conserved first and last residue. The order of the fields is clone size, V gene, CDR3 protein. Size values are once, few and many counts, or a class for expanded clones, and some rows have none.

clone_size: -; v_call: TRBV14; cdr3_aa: CASSVLAGGPGEQYF
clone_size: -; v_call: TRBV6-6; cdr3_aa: CASSYDLAGDNEQFF
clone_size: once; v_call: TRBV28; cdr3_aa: CASSLVQGQGINEQFF
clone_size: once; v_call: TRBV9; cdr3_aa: CASSAGLAGDGTQYF
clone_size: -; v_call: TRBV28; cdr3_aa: CASSRTGLYEQYF
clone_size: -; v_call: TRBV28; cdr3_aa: CASSPPAGVPWEQYF
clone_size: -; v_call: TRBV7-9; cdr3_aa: CASRYGDTIYF
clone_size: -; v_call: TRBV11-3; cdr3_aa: CASSLDEVAGGLKTQYF
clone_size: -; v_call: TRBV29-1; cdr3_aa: CSVEKDRDSEQYF
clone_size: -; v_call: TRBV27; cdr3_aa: CASSSSTGANEKLFF
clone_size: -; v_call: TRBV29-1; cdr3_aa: CSGWDSYTEAFF
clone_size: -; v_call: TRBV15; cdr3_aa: CATSRDRLAANNEQFF
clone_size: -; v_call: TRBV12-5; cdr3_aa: CASGLVQAGGFNEQFF
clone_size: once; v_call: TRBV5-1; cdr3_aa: CASSPGLAGGPILETQYF
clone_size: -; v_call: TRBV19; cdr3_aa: CASSTGYGGYTF
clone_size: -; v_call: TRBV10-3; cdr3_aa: CAIRDTLKNSGANVLTF
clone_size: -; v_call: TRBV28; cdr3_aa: CASSLVAYEQYF
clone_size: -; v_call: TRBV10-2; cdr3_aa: CASSESNFAGWFF
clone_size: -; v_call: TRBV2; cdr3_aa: CASSELIELFF